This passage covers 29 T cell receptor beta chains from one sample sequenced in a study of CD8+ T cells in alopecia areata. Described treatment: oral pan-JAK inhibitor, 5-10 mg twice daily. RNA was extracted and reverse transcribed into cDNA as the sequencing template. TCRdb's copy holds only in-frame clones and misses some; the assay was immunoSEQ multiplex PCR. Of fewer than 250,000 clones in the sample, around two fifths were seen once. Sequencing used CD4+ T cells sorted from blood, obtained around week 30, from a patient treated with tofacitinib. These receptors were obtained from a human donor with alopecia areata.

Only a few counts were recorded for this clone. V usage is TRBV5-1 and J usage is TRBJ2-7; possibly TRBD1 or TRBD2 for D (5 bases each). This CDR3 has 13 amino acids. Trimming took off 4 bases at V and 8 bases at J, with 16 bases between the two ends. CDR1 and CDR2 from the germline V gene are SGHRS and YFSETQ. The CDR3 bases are TGCGCCAGCAGCACGGACACGGACTCTAAGCAGTACTTC. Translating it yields CASSTDTDSKQYF.

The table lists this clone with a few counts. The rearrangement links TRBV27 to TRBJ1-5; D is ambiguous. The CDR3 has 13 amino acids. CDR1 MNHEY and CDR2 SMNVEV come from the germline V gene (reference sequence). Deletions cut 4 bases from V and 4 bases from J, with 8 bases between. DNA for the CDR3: TGTGCCAGCAGTTGGATAGGGAATCAGCCCCAGCATTTT. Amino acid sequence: CASSWIGNQPQHF.

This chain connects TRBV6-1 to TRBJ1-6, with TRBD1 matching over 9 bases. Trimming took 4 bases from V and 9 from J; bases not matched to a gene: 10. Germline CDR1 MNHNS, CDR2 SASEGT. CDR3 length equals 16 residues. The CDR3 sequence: CASSVKPGQGGSPLHF. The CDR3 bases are TGTGCCAGCAGTGTAAAACCGGGACAGGGAGGTTCACCCCTCCACTTT.

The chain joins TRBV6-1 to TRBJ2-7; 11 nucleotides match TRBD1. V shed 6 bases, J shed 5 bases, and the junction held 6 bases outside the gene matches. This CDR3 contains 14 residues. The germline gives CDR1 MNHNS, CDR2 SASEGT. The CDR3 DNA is TGTGCCAGCAGAGAGGACAGGGGGCGGAACGAGCAGTACTTC. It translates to CASREDRGRNEQYF.

In DNA, the CDR3 is TGTGCCAGCAGCCCCCAACCCTACGGGGGCCGAGAGACCCAGTACTTC. Encoded protein: CASSPQPYGGRETQYF. The chain has TRBV5-4 and TRBJ2-5; D assignment may be TRBD1 or TRBD2 (6 bases each). Trimming took 4 bases from V and 4 from J, leaving 20 bases between them. Looked up from germline, CDR1 is SGHNT and CDR2 is YYREEE (reference sequence). This CDR3 contains 16 residues.

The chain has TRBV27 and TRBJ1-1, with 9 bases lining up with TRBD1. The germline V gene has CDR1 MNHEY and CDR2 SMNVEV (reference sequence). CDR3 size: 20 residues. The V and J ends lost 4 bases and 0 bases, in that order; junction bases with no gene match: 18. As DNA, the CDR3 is TGTGCCAGCAGTTGGCGCCCGAACAGGGGGCTTCTACTGATGAACACTGAAGCTTTCTTT. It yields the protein CASSWRPNRGLLLMNTEAFF.

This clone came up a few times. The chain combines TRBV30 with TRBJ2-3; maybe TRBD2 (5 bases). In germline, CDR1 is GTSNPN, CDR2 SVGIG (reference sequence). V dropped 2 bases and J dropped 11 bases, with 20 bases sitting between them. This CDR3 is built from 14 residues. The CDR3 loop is CAWSSKSPAEEQYF. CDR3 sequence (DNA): TGTGCCTGGAGTTCTAAATCGCCAGCGGAAGAGCAGTATTTT.

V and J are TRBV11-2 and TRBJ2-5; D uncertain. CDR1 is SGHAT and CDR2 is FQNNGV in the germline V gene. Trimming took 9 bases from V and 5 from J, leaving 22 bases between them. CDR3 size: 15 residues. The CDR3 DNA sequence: TGTGCCAGTTTGAAGGCTCTAACAATAGGGGAGACCCAGTACTTC. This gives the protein CASLKALTIGETQYF.

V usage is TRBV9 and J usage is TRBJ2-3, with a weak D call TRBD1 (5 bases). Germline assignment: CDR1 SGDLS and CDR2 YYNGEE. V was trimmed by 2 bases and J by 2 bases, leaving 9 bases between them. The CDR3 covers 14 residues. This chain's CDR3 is CASSVRQYTDTQYF. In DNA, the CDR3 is TGTGCCAGCAGCGTCCGACAGTACACAGATACGCAGTATTTT.

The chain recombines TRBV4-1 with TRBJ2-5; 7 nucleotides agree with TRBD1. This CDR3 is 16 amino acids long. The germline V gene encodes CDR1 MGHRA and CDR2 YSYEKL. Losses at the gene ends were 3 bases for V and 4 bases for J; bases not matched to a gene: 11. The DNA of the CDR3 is TGCGCCAGCAGCCAGGGTTCCAGGGGGATTGGAGAGACCCAGTACTTC. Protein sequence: CASSQGSRGIGETQYF.

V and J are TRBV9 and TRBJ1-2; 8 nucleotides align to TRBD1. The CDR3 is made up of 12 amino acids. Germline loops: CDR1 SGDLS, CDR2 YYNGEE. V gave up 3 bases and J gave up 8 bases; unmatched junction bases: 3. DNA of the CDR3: TGTGCCAGCAGCGGACAGGGGCTGGGCTACACCTTC. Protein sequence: CASSGQGLGYTF.

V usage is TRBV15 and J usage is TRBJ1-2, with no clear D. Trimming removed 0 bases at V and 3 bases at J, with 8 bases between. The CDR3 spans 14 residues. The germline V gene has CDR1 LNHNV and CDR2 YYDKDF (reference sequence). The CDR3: CATSRDGGHYGYTF. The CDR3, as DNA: TGTGCCACCAGCAGAGATGGCGGCCACTATGGCTACACCTTC.

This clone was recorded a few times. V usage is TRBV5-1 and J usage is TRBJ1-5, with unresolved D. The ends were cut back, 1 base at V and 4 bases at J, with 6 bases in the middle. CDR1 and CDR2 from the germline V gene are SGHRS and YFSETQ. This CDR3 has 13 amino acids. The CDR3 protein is CASSLSLNQPQHF. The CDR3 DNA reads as TGCGCCAGCAGCTTGTCCCTTAATCAGCCCCAGCATTTT.

The CDR3 coding sequence is TGCAGCGTTGACCGCTCCGGGAGTTGGGACAGCAAGAACACTGAAGCTTTCTTT. Its protein is CSVDRSGSWDSKNTEAFF. The V and J genes are TRBV29-1 and TRBJ1-1, with 7 bases fitting TRBD1. Germline-derived CDR1 and CDR2 are SQVTM and ANQGSEA. CDR3 size: 18 residues. The ends lost 3 bases at V and 1 base at J; junction bases unmatched: 17.

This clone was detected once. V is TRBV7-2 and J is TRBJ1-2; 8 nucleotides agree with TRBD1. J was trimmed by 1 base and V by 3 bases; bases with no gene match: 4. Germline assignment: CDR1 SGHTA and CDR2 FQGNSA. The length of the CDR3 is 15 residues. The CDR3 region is CASSFGQGINYGYTF. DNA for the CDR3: TGTGCCAGCAGCTTCGGACAGGGAATTAACTATGGCTACACCTTC.

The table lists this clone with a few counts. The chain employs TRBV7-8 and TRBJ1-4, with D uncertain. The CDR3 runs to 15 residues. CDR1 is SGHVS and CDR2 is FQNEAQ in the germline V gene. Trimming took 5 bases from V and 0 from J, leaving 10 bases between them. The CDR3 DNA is TGTGCCAGCAGCCCGAACAGAACAACTAATGAAAAACTGTTTTTT. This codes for CASSPNRTTNEKLFF.

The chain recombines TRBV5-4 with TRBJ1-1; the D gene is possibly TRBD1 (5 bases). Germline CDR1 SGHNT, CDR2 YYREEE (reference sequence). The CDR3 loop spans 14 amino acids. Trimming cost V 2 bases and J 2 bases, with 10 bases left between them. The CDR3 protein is CASSLGTANTEAFF. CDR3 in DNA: TGTGCCAGCAGCTTAGGGACGGCCAACACTGAAGCTTTCTTT.

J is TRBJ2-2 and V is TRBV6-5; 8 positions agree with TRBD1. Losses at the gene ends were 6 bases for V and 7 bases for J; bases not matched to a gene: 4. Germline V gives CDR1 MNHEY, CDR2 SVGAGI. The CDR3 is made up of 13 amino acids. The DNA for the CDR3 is TGTGCCAGCAGGGCAGGGGGCTTCGGGGAGCTGTTTTTT. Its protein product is CASRAGGFGELFF.

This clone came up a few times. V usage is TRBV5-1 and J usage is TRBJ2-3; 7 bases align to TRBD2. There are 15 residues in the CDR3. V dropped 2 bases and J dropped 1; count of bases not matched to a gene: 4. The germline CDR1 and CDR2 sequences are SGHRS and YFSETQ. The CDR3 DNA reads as TGCGCCAGCAGCTTCACTAGCGCTGGCACAGATACGCAGTATTTT. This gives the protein CASSFTSAGTDTQYF.

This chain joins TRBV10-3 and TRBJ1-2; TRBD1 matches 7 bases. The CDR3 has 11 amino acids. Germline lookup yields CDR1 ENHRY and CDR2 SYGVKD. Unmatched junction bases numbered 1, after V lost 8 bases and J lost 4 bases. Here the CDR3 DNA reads TGTGCCATCGGGACAGCCTATGGCTACACCTTC. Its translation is CAIGTAYGYTF.

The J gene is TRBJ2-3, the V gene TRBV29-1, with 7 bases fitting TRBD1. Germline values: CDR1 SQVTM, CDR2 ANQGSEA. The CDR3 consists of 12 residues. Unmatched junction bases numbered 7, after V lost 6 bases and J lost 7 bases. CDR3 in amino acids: CSVQTGLNTQYF. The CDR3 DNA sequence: TGCAGCGTCCAGACAGGGCTTAATACGCAGTATTTT.

DNA of the CDR3: TGTGCCAGCAGGGGGAAAAGGACTGAAGCTTTCTTT. This gives the protein CASRGKRTEAFF. This chain links TRBV25-1 with TRBJ1-1; the D is unclear. Germline CDR1 reads MGHDK; CDR2 reads SYGVNS. The CDR3 length is 12 residues. V was trimmed by 6 bases and J by 5 bases, leaving 10 bases between them.

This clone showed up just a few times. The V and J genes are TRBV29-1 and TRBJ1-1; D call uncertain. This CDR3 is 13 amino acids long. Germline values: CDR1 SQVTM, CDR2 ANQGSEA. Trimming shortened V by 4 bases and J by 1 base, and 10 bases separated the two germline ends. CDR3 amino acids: CSVVGRANTEAFF. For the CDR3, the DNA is TGCAGCGTTGTGGGGAGAGCGAACACTGAAGCTTTCTTT.

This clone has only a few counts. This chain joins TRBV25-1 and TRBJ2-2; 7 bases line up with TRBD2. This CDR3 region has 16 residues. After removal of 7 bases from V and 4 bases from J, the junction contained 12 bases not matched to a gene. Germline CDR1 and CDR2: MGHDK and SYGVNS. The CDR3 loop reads CASMSGGSLGTGELFF. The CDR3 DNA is TGTGCCAGCATGTCAGGCGGGAGCTTGGGCACCGGGGAGCTGTTTTTT.

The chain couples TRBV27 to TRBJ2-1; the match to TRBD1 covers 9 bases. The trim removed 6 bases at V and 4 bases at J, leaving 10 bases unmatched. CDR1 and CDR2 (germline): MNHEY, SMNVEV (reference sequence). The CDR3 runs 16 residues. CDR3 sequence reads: CASSPWGTGRYNEQFF. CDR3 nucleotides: TGTGCCAGCAGCCCTTGGGGGACAGGGAGGTACAATGAGCAGTTCTTC.

For the CDR3, the DNA is TGTGCCCTTAGTAGGGGCGGGGGCAATCAGCCCCAGCATTTT. Translation: CALSRGGGNQPQHF. The chain has TRBV30 and TRBJ1-5, with D possibly TRBD1 on 5 matching bases. The CDR3 extends over 14 amino acids. The V end was cut by 8 bases, the J end by 2 bases, with 16 bases between. CDR1 GTSNPN and CDR2 SVGIG come from the germline V gene (reference sequence).

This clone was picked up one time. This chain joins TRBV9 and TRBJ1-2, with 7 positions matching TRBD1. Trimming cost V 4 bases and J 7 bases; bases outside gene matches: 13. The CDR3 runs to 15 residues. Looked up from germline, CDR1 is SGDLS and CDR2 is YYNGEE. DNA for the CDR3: TGTGCCAGCAGCCCCCAGCCGACAGGGAACGGTGGCTACACCTTC. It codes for CASSPQPTGNGGYTF.

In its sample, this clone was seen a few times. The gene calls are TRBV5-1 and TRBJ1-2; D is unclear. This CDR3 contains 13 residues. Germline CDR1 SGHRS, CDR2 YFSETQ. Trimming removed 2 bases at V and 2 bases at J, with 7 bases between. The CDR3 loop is CASSLSVNYGYTF. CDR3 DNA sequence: TGCGCCAGCAGCTTATCCGTGAACTATGGCTACACCTTC.

The CDR3 coding sequence is TGTGCCAGCAGTTACCTCAAGACAGGGGCCCTCCACTTT. Encoded protein: CASSYLKTGALHF. The V gene is TRBV6-5, the J gene TRBJ1-6, with 8 bases that match TRBD1. Losses at the gene ends were 2 bases for V and 14 bases for J; bases not matched to a gene: 5. Germline V lookup: CDR1 MNHEY, CDR2 SVGAGI. CDR3 length equals 13 residues.